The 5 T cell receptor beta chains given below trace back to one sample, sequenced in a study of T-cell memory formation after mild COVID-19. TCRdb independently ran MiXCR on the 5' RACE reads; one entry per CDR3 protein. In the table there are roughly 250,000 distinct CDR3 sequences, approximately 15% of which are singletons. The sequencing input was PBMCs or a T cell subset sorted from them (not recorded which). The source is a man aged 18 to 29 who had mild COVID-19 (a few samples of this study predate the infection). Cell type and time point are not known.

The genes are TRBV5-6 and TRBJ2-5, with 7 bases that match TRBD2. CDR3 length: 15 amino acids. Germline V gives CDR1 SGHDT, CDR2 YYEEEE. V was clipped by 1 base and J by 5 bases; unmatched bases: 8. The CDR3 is CASSLRAMGGETQYF. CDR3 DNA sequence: TGTGCCAGCAGCTTGAGAGCCATGGGAGGGGAGACCCAGTACTTC.

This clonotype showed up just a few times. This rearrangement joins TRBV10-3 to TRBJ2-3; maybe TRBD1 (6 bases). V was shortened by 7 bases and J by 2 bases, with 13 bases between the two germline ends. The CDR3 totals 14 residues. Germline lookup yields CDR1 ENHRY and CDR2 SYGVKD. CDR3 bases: TGTGCCATCAAAGCCGGACAGTCCACAGATACGCAGTATTTT. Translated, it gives CAIKAGQSTDTQYF.

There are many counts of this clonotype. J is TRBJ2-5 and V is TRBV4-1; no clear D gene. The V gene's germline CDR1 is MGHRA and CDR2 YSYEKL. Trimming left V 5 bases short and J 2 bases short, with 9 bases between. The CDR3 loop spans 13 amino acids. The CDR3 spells CASSVIEQETQYF. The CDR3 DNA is TGCGCCAGCAGCGTTATCGAGCAAGAGACCCAGTACTTC.

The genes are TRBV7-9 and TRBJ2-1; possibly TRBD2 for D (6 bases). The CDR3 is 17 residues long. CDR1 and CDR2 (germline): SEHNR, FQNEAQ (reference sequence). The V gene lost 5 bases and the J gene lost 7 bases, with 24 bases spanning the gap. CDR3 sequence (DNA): TGTGCCAGCAGCCTTCGACTAGATGCCAAGACGGGTAATGAGCAGTTCTTC. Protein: CASSLRLDAKTGNEQFF.

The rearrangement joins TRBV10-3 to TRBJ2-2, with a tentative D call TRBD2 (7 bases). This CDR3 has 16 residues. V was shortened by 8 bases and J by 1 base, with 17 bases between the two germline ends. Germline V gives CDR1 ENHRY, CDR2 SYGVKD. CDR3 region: CAIPRGGARNTGELFF. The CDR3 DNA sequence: TGTGCCATCCCTCGAGGGGGGGCCAGGAACACCGGGGAGCTGTTTTTT.